Each of the 5 T cell receptor beta chains below was sequenced from the same sample in a study of lymphopenia after photon versus proton radiotherapy (dated by TCRdb to between 2017 and 2020). Library generation was performed with the immunoSEQ multiplex PCR assay. TCRdb stores this immuneACCESS table with in-frame sequences only. Part of the clones is absent; in the studies checked, under half of the shortfall reflects unresolved V genes, and no reason is known for the rest. This sample holds roughly 76,000 clones; 92% were observed only once. Clones ranked in the top ten supply 2.2% of the sample. Source: peripheral blood, taken from a patient treated with photon-based radiotherapy. The receptor set was obtained from a woman aged 35 to 49 with cholangiocarcinoma.

The chain has TRBV29-1 and TRBJ1-3; D perhaps matches TRBD1 (5 bases). Looked up from germline, CDR1 is SQVTM and CDR2 is ANQGSEA. Trimming removed 5 bases from V and 2 bases from J, with 19 bases in between. The CDR3 is 16 residues long. Written as DNA, the CDR3 is TGCAGCGTTTGGCTCTACAGGCCCGGCACTGGAAACACCATATATTTT. Protein: CSVWLYRPGTGNTIYF.

This sequence joins TRBV27 and TRBJ1-3, with D hard to call. The germline CDR1 and CDR2 sequences are MNHEY and SMNVEV (reference sequence). Trimming pared 5 bases from V and 1 base from J, leaving 9 bases between. The CDR3 is made up of 14 amino acids. DNA of the CDR3: TGTGCCAGCAGTAGACTAACTTCTGGAAACACCATATATTTT. Translating it yields CASSRLTSGNTIYF.

The J gene is TRBJ2-1, the V gene TRBV28; D gene uncertain. V lost 8 bases and J lost 10, with 6 bases in between. CDR1 MDHEN and CDR2 SYDVKM come from the germline V gene. The CDR3 has 9 amino acids. CDR3 bases: TGTGCCAGCGGGCGAGAGCAGTTCTTC. This encodes CASGREQFF. Looking up the rest from reference TRBV28 and TRBJ2-1 gives the full variable domain: DVKVTQSSRYLVKRTGEKVFLECVQDMDHENMFWYRQDPGLGLRLIYFSYDVKMKEKGDIPEGYSVSREKKERFSLILESASTNQTSMYLCASGREQFFGPGTRLTVL.

CDR3 in amino acids: CASSQHWTGAGKETQYF. The CDR3, as DNA: TGTGCCAGCAGCCAACACTGGACAGGGGCCGGAAAAGAGACCCAGTACTTC. The chain couples TRBV14 to TRBJ2-5, with TRBD1 identical over 9 bases. V was clipped by 2 bases and J by 3 bases; unmatched bases: 10. The CDR3 contains 17 residues. Germline loops: CDR1 SGHDN, CDR2 FVKESK.

V and J are TRBV19 and TRBJ1-1, with TRBD1 identical over 9 bases. Germline CDR1 LNHDA, CDR2 SQIVND (reference sequence). The CDR3 loop spans 15 amino acids. V lost 6 bases to trimming and J lost 1 base; unmatched junction nucleotides: 6. The CDR3 is CASRTGTGTNTEAFF. CDR3 nucleotide sequence: TGTGCCAGTAGAACCGGGACAGGGACGAACACTGAAGCTTTCTTT.